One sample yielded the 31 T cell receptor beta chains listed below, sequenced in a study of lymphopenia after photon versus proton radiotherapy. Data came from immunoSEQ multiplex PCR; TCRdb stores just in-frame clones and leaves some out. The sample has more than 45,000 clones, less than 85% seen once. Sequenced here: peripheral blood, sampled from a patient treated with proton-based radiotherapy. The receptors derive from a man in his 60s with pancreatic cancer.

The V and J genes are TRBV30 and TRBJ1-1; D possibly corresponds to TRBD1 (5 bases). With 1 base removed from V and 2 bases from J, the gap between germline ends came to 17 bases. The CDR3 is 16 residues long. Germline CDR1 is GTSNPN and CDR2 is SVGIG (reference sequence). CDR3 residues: CAWSAPGRSTNTEAFF. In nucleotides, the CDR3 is TGTGCCTGGAGTGCCCCGGGGCGGAGCACAAACACTGAAGCTTTCTTT.

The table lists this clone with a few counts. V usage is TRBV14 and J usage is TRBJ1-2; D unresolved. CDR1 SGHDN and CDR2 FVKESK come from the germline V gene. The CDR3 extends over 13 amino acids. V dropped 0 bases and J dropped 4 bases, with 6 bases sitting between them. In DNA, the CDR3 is TGTGCCAGCAGCCAAGATCCGGGCTATGGCTACACCTTC. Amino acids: CASSQDPGYGYTF.

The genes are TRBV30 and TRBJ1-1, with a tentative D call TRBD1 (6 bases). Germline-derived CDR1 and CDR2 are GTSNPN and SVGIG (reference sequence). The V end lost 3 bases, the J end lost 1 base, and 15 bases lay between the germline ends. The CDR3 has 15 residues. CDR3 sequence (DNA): TGTGCCTGGAGGGCCCCTTGGGGGCGGAACACTGAAGCTTTCTTT. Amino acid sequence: CAWRAPWGRNTEAFF.

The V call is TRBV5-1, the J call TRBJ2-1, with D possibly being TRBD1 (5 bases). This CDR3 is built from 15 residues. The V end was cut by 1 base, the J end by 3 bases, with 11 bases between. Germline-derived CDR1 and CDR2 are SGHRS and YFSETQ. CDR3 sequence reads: CASSLNQGNYNEQFF. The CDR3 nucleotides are TGCGCCAGCAGCTTGAACCAGGGAAACTACAATGAGCAGTTCTTC.

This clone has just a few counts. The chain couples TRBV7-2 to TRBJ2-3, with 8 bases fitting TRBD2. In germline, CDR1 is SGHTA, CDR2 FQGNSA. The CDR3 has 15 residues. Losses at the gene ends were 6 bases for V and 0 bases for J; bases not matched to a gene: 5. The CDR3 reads CASSLTSGSTDTQYF. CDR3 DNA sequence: TGTGCCAGCAGTCTTACTAGCGGTAGCACAGATACGCAGTATTTT.

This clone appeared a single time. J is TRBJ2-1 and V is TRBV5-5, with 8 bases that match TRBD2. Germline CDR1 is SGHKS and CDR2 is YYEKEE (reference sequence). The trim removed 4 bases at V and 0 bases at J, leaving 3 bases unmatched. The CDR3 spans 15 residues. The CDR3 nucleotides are TGTGCCAGCAGCCGGACTAGCAGCTCCTACAATGAGCAGTTCTTC. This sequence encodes CASSRTSSSYNEQFF.

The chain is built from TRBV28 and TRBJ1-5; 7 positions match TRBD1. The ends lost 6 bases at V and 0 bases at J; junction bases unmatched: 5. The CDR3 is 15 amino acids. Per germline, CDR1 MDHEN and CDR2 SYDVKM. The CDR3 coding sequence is TGTGCCAGCAGCCAACGACAGGGTAGCAATCAGCCCCAGCATTTT. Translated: CASSQRQGSNQPQHF.

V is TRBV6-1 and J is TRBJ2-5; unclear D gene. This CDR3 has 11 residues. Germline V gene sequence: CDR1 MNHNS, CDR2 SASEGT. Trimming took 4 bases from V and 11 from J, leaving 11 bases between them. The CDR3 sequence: CASSAPSIQYF. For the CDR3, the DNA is TGTGCCAGCAGTGCCCCTAGTATACAGTACTTC.

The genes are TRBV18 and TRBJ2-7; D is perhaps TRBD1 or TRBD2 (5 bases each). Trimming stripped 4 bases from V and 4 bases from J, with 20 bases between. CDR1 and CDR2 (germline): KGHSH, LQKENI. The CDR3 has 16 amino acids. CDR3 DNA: TGTGCCAGCTCACGGGACCAAGGGCTAGGTGGGTACGAGCAGTACTTC. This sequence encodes CASSRDQGLGGYEQYF.

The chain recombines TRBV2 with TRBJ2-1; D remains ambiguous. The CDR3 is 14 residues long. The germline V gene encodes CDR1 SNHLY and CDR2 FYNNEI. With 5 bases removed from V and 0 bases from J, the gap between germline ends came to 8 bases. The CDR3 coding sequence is TGTGCCAGCAGTATAGATAGCTCCTACAATGAGCAGTTCTTC. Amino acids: CASSIDSSYNEQFF. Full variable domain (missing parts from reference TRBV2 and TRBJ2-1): EPEVTQTPSHQVTQMGQEVILRCVPISNHLYFYWYRQILGQKVEFLVSFYNNEISEKSEIFDDQFSVERPDGSNFTLKIRSTKLEDSAMYFCASSIDSSYNEQFFGPGTRLTVL.

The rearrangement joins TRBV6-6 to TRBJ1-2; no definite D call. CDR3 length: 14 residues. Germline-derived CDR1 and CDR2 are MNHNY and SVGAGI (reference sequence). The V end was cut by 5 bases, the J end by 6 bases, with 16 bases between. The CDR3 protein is CASSPPGSSHGYTF. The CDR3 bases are TGTGCCAGCAGTCCCCCTGGGTCCTCCCATGGCTACACCTTC.

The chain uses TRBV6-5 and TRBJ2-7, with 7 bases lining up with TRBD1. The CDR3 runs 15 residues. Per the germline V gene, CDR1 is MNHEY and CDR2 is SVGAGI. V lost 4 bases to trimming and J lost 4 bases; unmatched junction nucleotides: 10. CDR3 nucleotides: TGTGCCAGCAGTTCCGCACAACAGGGGCCGTACGAGCAGTACTTC. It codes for CASSSAQQGPYEQYF.

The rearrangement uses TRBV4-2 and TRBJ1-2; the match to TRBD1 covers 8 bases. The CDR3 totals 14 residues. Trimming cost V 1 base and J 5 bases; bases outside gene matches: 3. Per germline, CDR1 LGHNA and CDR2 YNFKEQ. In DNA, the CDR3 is TGTGCCAGCAGCCAAGCAGGGGGCGTATATGGCTACACCTTC. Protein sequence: CASSQAGGVYGYTF.

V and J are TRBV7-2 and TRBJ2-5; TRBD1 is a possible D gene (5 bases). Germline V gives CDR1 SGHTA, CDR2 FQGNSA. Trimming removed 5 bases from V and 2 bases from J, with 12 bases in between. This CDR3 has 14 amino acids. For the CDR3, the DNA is TGTGCCAGCAGCGGCCACAGGAAACAAGAGACCCAGTACTTC. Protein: CASSGHRKQETQYF.

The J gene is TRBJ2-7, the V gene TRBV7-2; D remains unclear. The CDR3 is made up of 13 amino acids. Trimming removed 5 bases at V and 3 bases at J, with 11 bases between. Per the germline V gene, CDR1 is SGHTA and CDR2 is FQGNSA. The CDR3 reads CASSLGGVYEQYF. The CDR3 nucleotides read TGTGCCAGCAGCCTCGGTGGAGTCTACGAGCAGTACTTC.

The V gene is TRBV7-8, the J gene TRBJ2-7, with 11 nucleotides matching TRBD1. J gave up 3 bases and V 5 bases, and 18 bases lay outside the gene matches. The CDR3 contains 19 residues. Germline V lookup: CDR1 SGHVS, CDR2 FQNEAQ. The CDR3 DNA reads TGTGCCAGCAGCCCAGGGGAGGGCGTGTTGGGGACAGGGGGCTACGAGCAGTACTTC. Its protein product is CASSPGEGVLGTGGYEQYF.

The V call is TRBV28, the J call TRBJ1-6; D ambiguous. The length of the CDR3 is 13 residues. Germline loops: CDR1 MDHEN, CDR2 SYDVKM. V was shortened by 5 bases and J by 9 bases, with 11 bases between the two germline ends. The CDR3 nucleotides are TGTGCCAGCAGTGACACTGGGCTTTCACCCCTCCACTTT. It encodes CASSDTGLSPLHF.

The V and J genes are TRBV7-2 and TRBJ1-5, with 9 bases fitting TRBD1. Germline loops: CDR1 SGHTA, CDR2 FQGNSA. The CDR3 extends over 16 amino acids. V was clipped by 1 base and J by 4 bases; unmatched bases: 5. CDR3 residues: CASSLGSGTGNQPQHF. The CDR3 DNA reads TGTGCCAGCAGCTTAGGGTCTGGGACAGGGAATCAGCCCCAGCATTTT.

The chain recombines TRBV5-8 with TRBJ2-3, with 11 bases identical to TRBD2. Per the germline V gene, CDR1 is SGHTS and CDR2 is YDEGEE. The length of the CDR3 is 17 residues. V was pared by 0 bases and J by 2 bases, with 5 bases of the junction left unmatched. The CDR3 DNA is TGTGCCAGCAGCTTGGGCGGGACTAGCGGAGTCACAGATACGCAGTATTTT. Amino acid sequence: CASSLGGTSGVTDTQYF.

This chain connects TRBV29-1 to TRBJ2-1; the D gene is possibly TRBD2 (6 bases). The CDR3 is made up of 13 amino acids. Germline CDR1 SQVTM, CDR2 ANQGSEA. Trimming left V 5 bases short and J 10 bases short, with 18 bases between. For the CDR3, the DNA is TGCAGCGTTTGGGAGCGGGTACAAAAGGAGCAGTTCTTC. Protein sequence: CSVWERVQKEQFF.

The CDR3 loop is CASRSTGFSYEQYF. The CDR3 bases are TGTGCCAGCAGATCGACAGGTTTTTCTTACGAGCAGTACTTC. This chain connects TRBV6-5 to TRBJ2-7, with a possible D match to TRBD1 (6 bases). CDR3 length: 14 amino acids. Trimming took 6 bases from V and 4 from J, leaving 16 bases between them. Germline loops: CDR1 MNHEY, CDR2 SVGAGI.

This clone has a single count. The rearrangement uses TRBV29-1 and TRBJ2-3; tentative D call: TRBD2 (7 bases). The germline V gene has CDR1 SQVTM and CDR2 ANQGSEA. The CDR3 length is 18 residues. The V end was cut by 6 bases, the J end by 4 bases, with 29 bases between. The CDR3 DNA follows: TGCAGCGTGGGGGGAGGGCCCCCAGGGGCCATTTTAGCAGATACGCAGTATTTT. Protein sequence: CSVGGGPPGAILADTQYF.

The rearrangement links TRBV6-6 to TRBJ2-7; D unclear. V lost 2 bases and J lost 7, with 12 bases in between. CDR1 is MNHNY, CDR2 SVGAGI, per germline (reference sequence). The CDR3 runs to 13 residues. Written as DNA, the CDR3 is TGTGCCAGCAGTTACATGCCGGGTCAAGAGCAGTACTTC. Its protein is CASSYMPGQEQYF.

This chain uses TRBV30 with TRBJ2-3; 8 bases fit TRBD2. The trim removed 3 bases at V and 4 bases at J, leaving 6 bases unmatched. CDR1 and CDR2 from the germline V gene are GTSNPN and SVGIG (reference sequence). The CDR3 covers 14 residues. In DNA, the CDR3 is TGTGCCTGGAGGTTGGCGGGAGGTTCAGATACGCAGTATTTT. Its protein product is CAWRLAGGSDTQYF.

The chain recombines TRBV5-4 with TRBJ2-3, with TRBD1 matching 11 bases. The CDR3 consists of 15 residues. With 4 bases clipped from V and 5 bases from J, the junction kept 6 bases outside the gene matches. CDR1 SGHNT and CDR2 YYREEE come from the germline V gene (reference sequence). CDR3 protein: CASSHPGQGVDTQYF. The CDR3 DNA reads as TGTGCCAGCAGCCATCCGGGACAGGGGGTAGATACGCAGTATTTT.

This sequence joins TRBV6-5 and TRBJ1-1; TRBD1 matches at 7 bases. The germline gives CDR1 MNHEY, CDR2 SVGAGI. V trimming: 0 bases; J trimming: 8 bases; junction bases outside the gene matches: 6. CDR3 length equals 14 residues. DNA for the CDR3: TGTGCCAGCAGTTACTCGAGGACAGGTCGGGAAGCTTTCTTT. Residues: CASSYSRTGREAFF.

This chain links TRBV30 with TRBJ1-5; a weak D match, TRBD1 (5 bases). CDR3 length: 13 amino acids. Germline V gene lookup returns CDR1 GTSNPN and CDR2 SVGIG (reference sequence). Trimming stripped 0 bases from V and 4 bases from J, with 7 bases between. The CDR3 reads CAWSVGANQPQHF. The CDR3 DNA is TGTGCCTGGAGTGTAGGGGCTAATCAGCCCCAGCATTTT.

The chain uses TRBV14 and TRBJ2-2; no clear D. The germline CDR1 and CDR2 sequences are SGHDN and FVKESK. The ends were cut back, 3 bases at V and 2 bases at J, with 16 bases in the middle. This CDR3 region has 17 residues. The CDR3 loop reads CASSHSVGAFNTGELFF. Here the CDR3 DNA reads TGTGCCAGCAGCCACTCCGTAGGCGCTTTTAACACCGGGGAGCTGTTTTTT.

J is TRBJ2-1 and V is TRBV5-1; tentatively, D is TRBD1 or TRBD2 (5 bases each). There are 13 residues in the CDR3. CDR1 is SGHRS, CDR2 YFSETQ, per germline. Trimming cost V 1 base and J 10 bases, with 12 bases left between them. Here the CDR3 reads CASSLRDGREQFF. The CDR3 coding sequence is TGCGCCAGCAGCTTGAGGGACGGCCGGGAGCAGTTCTTC. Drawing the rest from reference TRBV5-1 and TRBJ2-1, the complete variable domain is KAGVTQTPRYLIKTRGQQVTLSCSPISGHRSVSWYQQTPGQGLQFLFEYFSETQRNKGNFPGRFSGRQFSNSRSEMNVSTLELGDSALYLCASSLRDGREQFFGPGTRLTVL.

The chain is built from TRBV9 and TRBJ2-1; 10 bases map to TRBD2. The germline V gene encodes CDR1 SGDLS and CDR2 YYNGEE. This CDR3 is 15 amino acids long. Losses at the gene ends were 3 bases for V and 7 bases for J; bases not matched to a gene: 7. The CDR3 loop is CASSATSGKTNEQFF. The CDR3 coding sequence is TGTGCCAGCAGCGCTACTAGCGGGAAAACGAATGAGCAGTTCTTC.

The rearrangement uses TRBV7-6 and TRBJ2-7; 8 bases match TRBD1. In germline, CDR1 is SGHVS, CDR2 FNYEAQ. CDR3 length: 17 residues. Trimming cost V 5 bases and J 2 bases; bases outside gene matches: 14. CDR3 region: CASSPRHAGGPTYEQYF. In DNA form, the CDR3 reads TGTGCCAGCAGCCCCCGCCACGCAGGGGGCCCAACCTACGAGCAGTACTTC.